Listed below are T cell receptor beta chains from one sample, sequenced in a study of human T cells and chemical hapten exposure. TCRdb re-analysed the RACE reads in MiXCR, keeping a single row per CDR3 protein. The table lists tens of thousands of distinct CDR3 sequences, roughly 9% of them singletons, with more than 13% in the top ten. The sequencing used whole blood, collected in connection with sensitization to the hapten diphenylcyclopropenone (DPC). The receptors were sampled from a woman aged 25 to 39 with alopecia areata. Some clones in this sample may be carry-over from other donors' samples. Both conserved end residues are part of each CDR3. The D gene is left open where the match is weak. Clone size, where shown, is once, few, many, or a class for clones that have expanded.

V gene: TRBV7-2; clone size: many; J gene: TRBJ1-5; D gene: TRBD1; CDR3 protein: CASSLGDSSNQPQHF; CDR3 DNA: TGTGCCAGCAGCTTAGGGGACAGTAGCAATCAGCCCCAGCATTTT
V gene: TRBV7-2; clone size: many; J gene: TRBJ1-5; D gene: TRBD1; CDR3 protein: CASSTGTGRNQPQHF; CDR3 DNA: TGTGCCAGCAGCACCGGGACAGGGAGAAATCAGCCCCAGCATTTT
V gene: TRBV12-3/TRBV12-4; clone size: few; J gene: TRBJ2-3; D gene: TRBD1; CDR3 protein: CASTEVTGSTDTQYF; CDR3 DNA: TGTGCCAGCACCGAGGTGACAGGGAGCACAGATACGCAGTATTTT
V gene: TRBV4-2; clone size: many; J gene: TRBJ2-3; D gene: TRBD2; CDR3 protein: CASSQEPGLAGVSTDTQYF; CDR3 DNA: TGTGCCAGCAGCCAAGAGCCGGGACTAGCGGGGGTTAGCACAGATACGCAGTATTTT
V gene: TRBV19; clone size: .; J gene: TRBJ2-7; D gene: TRBD2; CDR3 protein: CASSTSGTSTYEQYF; CDR3 DNA: TGTGCCAGTAGTACCTCCGGGACTAGCACCTACGAGCAGTACTTC
V gene: TRBV5-3; clone size: few; J gene: TRBJ2-7; D gene: TRBD2; CDR3 protein: CARSSYLLAGSYEQYF; CDR3 DNA: TGTGCCAGAAGCTCTTACCTACTAGCGGGGAGCTACGAGCAGTACTTC
V gene: TRBV12-3/TRBV12-4; clone size: few; J gene: TRBJ1-1; D gene: .; CDR3 protein: CASTLGRGDTEAFF; CDR3 DNA: TGTGCCAGCACCCTGGGTAGAGGGGACACTGAAGCTTTCTTT
V gene: TRBV5-6; clone size: few; J gene: TRBJ1-2; D gene: TRBD1; CDR3 protein: CASSFRQGAGYTF; CDR3 DNA: TGTGCCAGCAGCTTCAGGCAGGGGGCCGGCTACACCTTC
V gene: TRBV18; clone size: .; J gene: TRBJ1-1; D gene: .; CDR3 protein: CASSPKMGETEAFF; CDR3 DNA: TGTGCCAGCTCACCAAAGATGGGGGAGACTGAAGCTTTCTTT
V gene: TRBV4-1; clone size: .; J gene: TRBJ2-5; D gene: TRBD2; CDR3 protein: CASSQDLAGGRPWETQYF; CDR3 DNA: TGCGCCAGCAGCCAAGATCTAGCGGGGGGCCGCCCTTGGGAGACCCAGTACTTC
V gene: TRBV5-1; clone size: .; J gene: TRBJ1-4; D gene: TRBD1; CDR3 protein: CASSLGQGREKLFF; CDR3 DNA: TGCGCCAGCAGCCTGGGACAGGGACGGGAAAAACTGTTTTTT
V gene: TRBV30; clone size: .; J gene: TRBJ2-3; D gene: .; CDR3 protein: CALRGFGTDTQYF; CDR3 DNA: TGTGCCTTACGGGGGTTTGGCACAGATACGCAGTATTTT
V gene: TRBV2; clone size: few; J gene: TRBJ2-2; D gene: TRBD2; CDR3 protein: CASSGERGNTGELFF; CDR3 DNA: TGTGCCAGCAGTGGAGAGCGGGGGAACACCGGGGAGCTGTTTTTT
V gene: TRBV29-1; clone size: .; J gene: TRBJ1-1; D gene: .; CDR3 protein: CSAGQGFGTEAFF; CDR3 DNA: TGCAGCGCGGGCCAGGGATTTGGCACTGAAGCTTTCTTT
V gene: TRBV11-3; clone size: few; J gene: TRBJ2-3; D gene: .; CDR3 protein: CASSTTGYGLDTQYF; CDR3 DNA: TGTGCCAGCAGCACAACAGGGTACGGGTTAGATACGCAGTATTTT
V gene: TRBV12-3/TRBV12-4; clone size: few; J gene: TRBJ2-2; D gene: .; CDR3 protein: CASTPGTPKTGELFF; CDR3 DNA: TGTGCCAGCACTCCGGGGACACCTAAAACCGGGGAGCTGTTTTTT
V gene: TRBV2; clone size: few; J gene: TRBJ2-1; D gene: TRBD2; CDR3 protein: CASSEGGLASYNEQFF; CDR3 DNA: TGTGCCAGCAGTGAAGGTGGACTAGCGTCCTACAATGAGCAGTTCTTC
V gene: TRBV2; clone size: .; J gene: TRBJ2-1; D gene: .; CDR3 protein: CASSGPDQGNEQFF; CDR3 DNA: TGTGCCAGCAGTGGTCCGGACCAGGGGAATGAGCAGTTCTTC
V gene: TRBV23-1; clone size: few; J gene: TRBJ2-3; D gene: .; CDR3 protein: CASSQTACGAGDTQYF; CDR3 DNA: TGCGCCAGCAGTCAAACCGCGTGCGGGGCTGGCGATACGCAGTATTTT
V gene: TRBV12-3/TRBV12-4; clone size: many; J gene: TRBJ2-7; D gene: TRBD2; CDR3 protein: CASRGGYEQYF; CDR3 DNA: TGTGCCAGCCGGGGGGGCTACGAGCAGTACTTC
V gene: TRBV7-2; clone size: many; J gene: TRBJ2-1; D gene: .; CDR3 protein: CASSLDRVGNEQFF; CDR3 DNA: TGTGCCAGCAGCTTAGATCGGGTGGGAAATGAGCAGTTCTTC
V gene: TRBV11-3; clone size: .; J gene: TRBJ2-3; D gene: .; CDR3 protein: CASSLVEGRDTCTDTQYF; CDR3 DNA: TGTGCCAGCAGCTTAGTAGAAGGCAGGGACACTTGCACAGATACGCAGTATTTT
V gene: TRBV5-1; clone size: few; J gene: TRBJ2-3; D gene: .; CDR3 protein: CASYRTADTQYF; CDR3 DNA: TGCGCCAGCTACCGGACGGCAGATACGCAGTATTTT
V gene: TRBV7-9; clone size: many; J gene: TRBJ2-2; D gene: .; CDR3 protein: CASSLAQLTGELFF; CDR3 DNA: TGTGCCAGCAGCTTAGCGCAATTAACCGGGGAGCTGTTTTTT
V gene: TRBV4-1; clone size: .; J gene: TRBJ1-2; D gene: TRBD1; CDR3 protein: CASSRTLTGAYGYTF; CDR3 DNA: TGCGCCAGCAGTCGGACCCTTACAGGGGCGTATGGCTACACCTTC
V gene: TRBV28; clone size: few; J gene: TRBJ2-5; D gene: TRBD2; CDR3 protein: CASSLGLAGQYF; CDR3 DNA: TGTGCCAGCAGTTTAGGCCTAGCGGGGCAGTACTTC
V gene: TRBV12-3/TRBV12-4; clone size: many; J gene: TRBJ2-7; D gene: .; CDR3 protein: CASSLRQGLYEQYF; CDR3 DNA: TGTGCCAGCAGTTTAAGGCAGGGACTCTACGAGCAGTACTTC
V gene: TRBV5-1; clone size: few; J gene: TRBJ2-7; D gene: .; CDR3 protein: CASSLGIVGSYEQYF; CDR3 DNA: TGCGCCAGCAGCTTAGGTATAGTTGGATCTTACGAGCAGTACTTC
V gene: TRBV4-1; clone size: .; J gene: TRBJ2-7; D gene: .; CDR3 protein: CASSPLQAGGSYEQYF; CDR3 DNA: TGCGCCAGCAGCCCCCTTCAGGCAGGCGGCTCCTACGAGCAGTACTTC
V gene: TRBV5-6; clone size: .; J gene: TRBJ1-6; D gene: .; CDR3 protein: CASSLVLDSLPHGRSPLHF; CDR3 DNA: TGTGCCAGCAGCTTGGTGCTGGACAGCCTGCCCCACGGGCGTTCACCCCTCCACTTT
V gene: TRBV28; clone size: .; J gene: TRBJ2-7; D gene: .; CDR3 protein: CASSYQGREQYF; CDR3 DNA: TGTGCCAGCAGCTACCAGGGGAGGGAGCAGTACTTC
V gene: TRBV4-1; clone size: many; J gene: TRBJ2-1; D gene: .; CDR3 protein: CASSQAGPWNNEQFF; CDR3 DNA: TGCGCCAGCAGCCAAGCGGGGCCCTGGAACAATGAGCAGTTCTTC
V gene: TRBV4-3; clone size: .; J gene: TRBJ1-4; D gene: .; CDR3 protein: CASSQGGVGEKLFF; CDR3 DNA: TGCGCCAGCAGCCAAGGAGGCGTTGGTGAAAAACTGTTTTTT
V gene: TRBV29-1; clone size: .; J gene: TRBJ1-1; D gene: .; CDR3 protein: CSVRWQPGGTEAFF; CDR3 DNA: TGCAGCGTTCGCTGGCAACCGGGAGGCACTGAAGCTTTCTTT
V gene: TRBV20-1; clone size: .; J gene: TRBJ2-2; D gene: .; CDR3 protein: CSVGQPNTGELFF; CDR3 DNA: TGCAGTGTAGGACAGCCGAACACCGGGGAGCTGTTTTTT
V gene: TRBV11-2; clone size: .; J gene: TRBJ1-6; D gene: TRBD1; CDR3 protein: CASSLGRQGNSPLHF; CDR3 DNA: TGTGCCAGCAGCTTAGGGAGACAGGGTAATTCACCCCTCCACTTT
V gene: TRBV6-6; clone size: few; J gene: TRBJ1-6; D gene: .; CDR3 protein: CASREHSPLHF; CDR3 DNA: TGTGCCAGCAGGGAACATTCACCCCTCCACTTT
V gene: TRBV4-3; clone size: many; J gene: TRBJ1-2; D gene: TRBD1; CDR3 protein: CASSQGLQGSNYGYTF; CDR3 DNA: TGCGCCAGCAGCCAAGGGTTACAGGGGTCGAACTATGGCTACACCTTC
V gene: TRBV7-9; clone size: few; J gene: TRBJ1-3; D gene: .; CDR3 protein: CASSLAVSWSISGNTIYF; CDR3 DNA: TGTGCCAGCAGCTTAGCAGTTTCTTGGTCAATTTCTGGAAACACCATATATTTT
V gene: TRBV28; clone size: .; J gene: TRBJ1-4; D gene: .; CDR3 protein: CASTSRGGLEKLFF; CDR3 DNA: TGTGCCAGCACTTCCCGGGGGGGGCTCGAAAAACTGTTTTTT
V gene: TRBV20-1; clone size: many; J gene: TRBJ2-4; D gene: .; CDR3 protein: CSAFQPRKNIQYF; CDR3 DNA: TGCAGTGCTTTTCAGCCAAGAAAAAACATTCAGTACTTC
V gene: TRBV19; clone size: few; J gene: TRBJ2-2; D gene: .; CDR3 protein: CASSSRYRGELFF; CDR3 DNA: TGTGCCAGTAGTTCCAGATATCGGGGGGAGCTGTTTTTT
V gene: TRBV18; clone size: .; J gene: TRBJ2-1; D gene: TRBD1; CDR3 protein: CASRSSRGQEYNEQFF; CDR3 DNA: TGTGCCAGCCGATCCTCACGGGGACAGGAATACAATGAGCAGTTCTTC
V gene: TRBV7-6; clone size: .; J gene: TRBJ2-3; D gene: .; CDR3 protein: CASSPRQFSTDTQYF; CDR3 DNA: TGTGCCAGCAGCCCCAGACAGTTTAGCACAGATACGCAGTATTTT
V gene: TRBV4-2; clone size: .; J gene: TRBJ1-1; D gene: .; CDR3 protein: CASSQDSLDTEAFF; CDR3 DNA: TGTGCCAGCAGCCAAGATAGCCTGGACACTGAAGCTTTCTTT
V gene: TRBV20-1; clone size: many; J gene: TRBJ2-3; D gene: TRBD2; CDR3 protein: CSAGLAGVDTQYF; CDR3 DNA: TGCAGTGCTGGACTAGCGGGGGTAGATACGCAGTATTTT
V gene: TRBV27; clone size: .; J gene: TRBJ2-2; D gene: TRBD2; CDR3 protein: CASSWSGGNTGELFF; CDR3 DNA: TGTGCCAGCAGTTGGAGCGGGGGGAACACCGGGGAGCTGTTTTTT
V gene: TRBV9; clone size: .; J gene: TRBJ2-2; D gene: .; CDR3 protein: CASSVVGNTGELFF; CDR3 DNA: TGTGCCAGCAGCGTAGTAGGGAACACCGGGGAGCTGTTTTTT
V gene: TRBV7-6; clone size: medium-sized; J gene: TRBJ2-3; D gene: .; CDR3 protein: CASSSTEDTQYF; CDR3 DNA: TGTGCCAGCAGCTCCACAGAGGATACGCAGTATTTT
V gene: TRBV28; clone size: .; J gene: TRBJ1-2; D gene: TRBD1; CDR3 protein: CASSFGDRAYGYTF; CDR3 DNA: TGTGCCAGCAGTTTTGGTGACAGGGCCTATGGCTACACCTTC
V gene: TRBV11-2; clone size: many; J gene: TRBJ1-1; D gene: .; CDR3 protein: CASSLIGETEAFF; CDR3 DNA: TGTGCCAGCAGCTTAATCGGGGAAACTGAAGCTTTCTTT